This T cell receptor beta chain was profiled in a study of T-cell reconstitution after alpha-beta-depleted transplantation in children (dated by TCRdb to 2016 to 2018). Notes on the research overall: Using TCR repertoire profiling, the study quantitatively followed how T-cell immune reconstitution unfolded in children after TCRalphabeta/CD19-depleted allogeneic hematopoietic cell transplantation.

Notes on this clonotype: Its antigen is still unknown. No per-base quality is available; no much larger clone lies one base away.

The germline V gene specifies LGHNA as CDR1 and YSLEER as CDR2. Trimming takes 6 bases from V and 0 bases from J, and the germline ends sit 12 bases apart. There are 15 amino acids in the CDR3, from cysteine to phenylalanine inclusive. The kept DNA is CDR3 alone, 45 bases in frame from the first base. The library came from PCR. Sequencing relied on an Illumina HiSeq 2500. Molecular barcoding was employed in the preparation of TCR libraries, with unique molecular identifiers being used to normalize TCRbeta repertoire quantification. TCRdb reanalyzed the raw reads on its own, using fastp at Q25 for trimming and MiXCR for clone calling, and kept in-frame beta chains. One record per CDR3 amino acid sequence lists the most common genes and DNA. For this sample the table gives around 500,000 distinct CDR3 sequences, of which 20% to 25% were detected only once. The top ten hold roughly 13% of the sample. The treatment or condition label for this specimen denotes: allogeneic hematopoietic cell transplantation with graft depleted of TCRalphabeta T cells and CD19 B cells. The children who served as transplant recipients had been given grafts of TCRalphabeta/CD19-depleted allogeneic hematopoietic cells.

Results the study describes overall, beyond this receptor: The high TCRbeta diversity at day 60 in some patients was ascribed to recipient T cells and intrathymic progenitors that had survived conditioning. The apparently early alphabetaT-cell count recovery about two months after transplant was reportedly dependent on only several hundred rapidly expanded clones derived from non-depleted graft cells. The frequencies of hyperexpanded clones fell over the following months, and after one year, T-cell counts and TCRbeta diversity were mostly attributed to newly produced T cells.

Rearrangement joined TRBV4-3 to TRBJ1-5; perhaps TRBD1 is the D gene, with 5 bases matching. The receptor comes from a boy under three years old who had a stem cell transplant for acute myeloid leukemia, so the T cells may come from the graft donor. This specimen was PBMCs, mostly from graft donor cells, taken 360 days after TCRalphabeta/CD19-depleted stem cell transplant. The DNA sequence follows: TGCGCCAGCAGTCAACAGGTTTATAGCAATCAGCCCCAGCATTTT. It translates to CASSQQVYSNQPQHF.